This T cell receptor (beta chain) was profiled in a study of Graves' ophthalmopathy and Graves' hyperthyroidism. Amplification targeted the TCR beta CDR3 regions, with RNA transcripts as the source material. RT-PCR was first run with HTBI primers, then multiplex PCR in a second round. In TCRdb, the multiplex PCR reads were re-called with MiXCR into one record per CDR3 protein. The data show 200,000 to 250,000 distinct CDR3 sequences, roughly 21% seen once. This CDR3 contains 14 residues. V was clipped by 6 bases and J by 3 bases, with 14 bases between them. The sample consisted of peripheral blood. This chain uses TRBV12-3 or TRBV12-4 with TRBJ1-2, with D possibly TRBD1 on 5 matching bases. The TCR comes from a woman aged 50 to 65 with Graves' ophthalmopathy. The CDR3 nucleotides read TGTGCCAGCAGCCGGACCGAGGGACACTATGGCTACACCTTC. As protein: CASSRTEGHYGYTF.